This T cell receptor beta chain was retrieved from a study of OX40 agonist ivuxolimab in advanced cancers. Only one count was recorded for this clone. As yet, its antigen is unknown. The protocol was immunoSEQ multiplex PCR, while the TCRdb copy is restricted to in-frame clones and leaves out a portion. The sample lists 80,000 to 100,000 clones, roughly 95% seen once, with 0.15% to 0.2% in the top ten. General study results and limits: Clonal expansion was seen in CD4+ and CD8+ blood T cells by week 6 at 0.1 to 3.0 mg/kg.

This CDR3 is built from 15 residues. V was pared by 4 bases and J by 10 bases, with 19 bases between. In germline, CDR1 is MNHEY, CDR2 SVGAGI. This specimen consisted of CD4+ or CD8+ T cells sorted from blood, obtained in a trial of the OX40 agonist ivuxolimab. This chain connects TRBV6-5 to TRBJ1-4, with unresolved D. The clonotype originates from an adult with an advanced solid tumor such as melanoma, head and neck, liver or kidney cancer. CDR3 bases: TGTGCCAGCAGTTCTCGCCGGGCGATGTTAGTAAAACTGTTTTTT. It yields the protein CASSSRRAMLVKLFF.